The clone carrying this T cell receptor (beta chain) was found a few times. The CDR3 extends over 17 amino acids. The germline V gene has CDR1 SGHRS and CDR2 YFSETQ. V was pared by 4 bases and J by 3 bases, with 6 bases of the junction left unmatched. TCRdb keeps only in-frame clones here, not all; method: immunoSEQ multiplex PCR. The sample lists some 48,000 clones, approximately 86% occurring once. This entry belongs to a study of OX40 agonist ivuxolimab in advanced cancers. Sequenced here: CD4+ or CD8+ T cells sorted from blood, sampled in a trial of the OX40 agonist ivuxolimab. The V call is TRBV5-1, the J call TRBJ2-3; TRBD2 aligns across 15 bases. The TCR was taken from an adult with an advanced solid tumor such as melanoma, head and neck, liver or kidney cancer. CDR3 coding DNA: TGCGCCAGCAGCCTAGGACTAGCGGGGGGGCGGACAGATACGCAGTATTTT. Its protein product is CASSLGLAGGRTDTQYF.